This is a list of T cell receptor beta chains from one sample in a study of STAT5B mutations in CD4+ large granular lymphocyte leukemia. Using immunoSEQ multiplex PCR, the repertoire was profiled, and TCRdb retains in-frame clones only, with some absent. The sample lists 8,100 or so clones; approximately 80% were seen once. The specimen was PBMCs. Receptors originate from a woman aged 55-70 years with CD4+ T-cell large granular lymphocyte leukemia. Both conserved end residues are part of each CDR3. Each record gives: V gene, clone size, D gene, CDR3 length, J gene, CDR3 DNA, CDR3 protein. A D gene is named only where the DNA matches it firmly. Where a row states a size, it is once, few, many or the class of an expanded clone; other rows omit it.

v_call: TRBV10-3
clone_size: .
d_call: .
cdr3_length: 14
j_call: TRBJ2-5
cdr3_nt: TGTGCCATCAGTCCCGGGACTGGTCCCGGGGCCCAGTACTTC
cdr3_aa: CAISPGTGPGAQYF

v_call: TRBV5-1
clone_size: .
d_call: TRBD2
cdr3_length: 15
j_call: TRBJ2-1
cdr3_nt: TGCGCCAGCAGCGACGGGACTAGCTCCTACAATGAGCAGTTCTTC
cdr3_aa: CASSDGTSSYNEQFF

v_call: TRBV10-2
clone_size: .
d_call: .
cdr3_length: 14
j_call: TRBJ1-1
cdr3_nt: TGCGCCAGCAGTTTTCTAGGGGGGGACACTGAAGCTTTCTTT
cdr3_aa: CASSFLGGDTEAFF

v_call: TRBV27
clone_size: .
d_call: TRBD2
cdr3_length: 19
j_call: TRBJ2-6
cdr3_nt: TGTGCCAGCACCGTGACTAGCGGAGGAGGTAGGGCTGGGGCCAACGTCCTGACTTTC
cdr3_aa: CASTVTSGGGRAGANVLTF

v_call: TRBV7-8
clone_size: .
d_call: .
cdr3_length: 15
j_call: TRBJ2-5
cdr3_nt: TGTGCCAGAAAGCAGTCTGACAGGAAAGAAGAGACCCAGTACTTC
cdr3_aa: CARKQSDRKEETQYF

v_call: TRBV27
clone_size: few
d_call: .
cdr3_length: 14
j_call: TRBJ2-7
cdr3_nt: TGTGCCAGTTCCTCCCGGGACACTGACTACGAGCAGTACTTC
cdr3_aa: CASSSRDTDYEQYF

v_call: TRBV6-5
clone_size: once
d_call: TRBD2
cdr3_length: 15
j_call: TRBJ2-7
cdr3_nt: TGTGCCAGCAGTTACCTCACTAGCGGTCCCTACGAGCAGTACTTC
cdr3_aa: CASSYLTSGPYEQYF

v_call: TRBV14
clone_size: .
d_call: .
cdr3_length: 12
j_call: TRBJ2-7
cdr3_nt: TGTGCCAGCAGCCCTACGGGATACGAGCAGTACTTC
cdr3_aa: CASSPTGYEQYF

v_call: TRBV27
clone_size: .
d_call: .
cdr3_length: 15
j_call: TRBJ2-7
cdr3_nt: TGTGCCAGCAGTTTAGACGGGGAAAGCTCCTACGAGCAGTACTTC
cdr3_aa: CASSLDGESSYEQYF

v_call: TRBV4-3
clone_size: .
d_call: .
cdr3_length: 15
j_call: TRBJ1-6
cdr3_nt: TGCGCCAGCAGCCCCGGGACTGATTATAATTCACCCCTCCACTTT
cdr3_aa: CASSPGTDYNSPLHF

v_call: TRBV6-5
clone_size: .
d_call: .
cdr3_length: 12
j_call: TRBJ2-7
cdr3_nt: TGTGCCAGCAGCCCGGGGGCGGGGGAGCAGTACTTC
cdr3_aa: CASSPGAGEQYF

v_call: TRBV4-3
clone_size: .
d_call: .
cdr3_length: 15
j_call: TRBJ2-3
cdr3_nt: TGCGCCAGCAGCCAAGAAGTTGTCAGCACAGATACGCAGTATTTT
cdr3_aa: CASSQEVVSTDTQYF

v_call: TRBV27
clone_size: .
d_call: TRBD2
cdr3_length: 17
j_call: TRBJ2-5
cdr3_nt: TGTGCCAGCAGTTTATTCCCCGAGGGACTAGAACATGAGACCCAGTACTTC
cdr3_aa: CASSLFPEGLEHETQYF

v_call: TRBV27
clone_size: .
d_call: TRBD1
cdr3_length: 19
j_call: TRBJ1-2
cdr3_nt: TGTGCCAGCAGCCAAAGACCTGGGACAGGCCCGGGGAACGAATATGGCTACACCTTC
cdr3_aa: CASSQRPGTGPGNEYGYTF

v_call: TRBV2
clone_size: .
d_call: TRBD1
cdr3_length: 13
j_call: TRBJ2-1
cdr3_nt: TGTGCCAGCAGTGAACAAGGGGGCTATGAGCAGTTCTTC
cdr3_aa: CASSEQGGYEQFF

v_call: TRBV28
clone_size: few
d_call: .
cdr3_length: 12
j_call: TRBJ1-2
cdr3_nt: TGTGCCAGCAGTTCACAGGGCCATGGCTACACCTTC
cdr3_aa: CASSSQGHGYTF

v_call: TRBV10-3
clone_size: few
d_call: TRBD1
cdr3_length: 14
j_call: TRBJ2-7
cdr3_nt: TGTGCCATCACCGCCCGGACAGGGGCCCACGAGCAGTACTTC
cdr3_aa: CAITARTGAHEQYF

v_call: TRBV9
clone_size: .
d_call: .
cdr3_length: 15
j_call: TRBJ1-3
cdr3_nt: TGTGCCAGCAGCGTAGTGGGGGCGACAGGAAACACCATATATTTT
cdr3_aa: CASSVVGATGNTIYF

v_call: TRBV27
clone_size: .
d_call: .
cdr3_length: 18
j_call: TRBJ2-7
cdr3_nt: TGTGCCAGCAGTCTGGCCCCGGACTACCCCGGTGTTGGCTACGAGCAGTACTTC
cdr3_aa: CASSLAPDYPGVGYEQYF

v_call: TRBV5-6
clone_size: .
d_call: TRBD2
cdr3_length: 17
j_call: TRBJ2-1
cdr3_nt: TGTGCCAGCAGCTTCACTCTAGCGGGAGGTCCAGATAATGAGCAGTTCTTC
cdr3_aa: CASSFTLAGGPDNEQFF

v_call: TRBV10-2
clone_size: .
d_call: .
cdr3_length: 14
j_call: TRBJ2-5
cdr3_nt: TGCGCCAGCAGGCGGGCCCCGTCCCAAGAGACCCAGTACTTC
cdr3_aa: CASRRAPSQETQYF

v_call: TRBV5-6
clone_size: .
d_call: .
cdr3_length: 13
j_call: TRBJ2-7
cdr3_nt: TGTGCCAGCAGCTTCGGGACAAACTACGAGCAGTACTTC
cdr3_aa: CASSFGTNYEQYF

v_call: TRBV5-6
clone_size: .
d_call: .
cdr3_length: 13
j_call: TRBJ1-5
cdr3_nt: TGTGCCAGCAGCTTAGGGGTTACCCAGCCCCAGCATTTT
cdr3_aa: CASSLGVTQPQHF

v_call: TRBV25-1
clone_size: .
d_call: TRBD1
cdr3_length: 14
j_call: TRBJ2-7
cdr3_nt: TGTGCCAGCAGGAGGGACAGTGGAGGCTACGAGCAGTACTTC
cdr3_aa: CASRRDSGGYEQYF

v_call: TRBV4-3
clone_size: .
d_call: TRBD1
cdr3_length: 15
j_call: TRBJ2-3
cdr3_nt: TGCGCCAGCAGCCAAGATGGCGACAGGGGCGATACGCAGTATTTT
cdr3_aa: CASSQDGDRGDTQYF

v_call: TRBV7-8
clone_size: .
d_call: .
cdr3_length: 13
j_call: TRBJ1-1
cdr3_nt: TGTGCCAGCAGCCAAAGGTGGTCAGGAGAAGCTTTCTTT
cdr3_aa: CASSQRWSGEAFF

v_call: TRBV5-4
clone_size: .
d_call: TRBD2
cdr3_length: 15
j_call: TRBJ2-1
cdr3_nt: TGTGCCAGCAGTAGGTGGTCAGCGGGAGATGGTGAGCAGTTCTTC
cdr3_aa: CASSRWSAGDGEQFF

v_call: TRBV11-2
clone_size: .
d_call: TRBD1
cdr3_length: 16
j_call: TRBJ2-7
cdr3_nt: TGTGCCAGCAGCCTAAATCAGGGACAGGTCTCCTACGAGCAGTACTTC
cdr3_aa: CASSLNQGQVSYEQYF

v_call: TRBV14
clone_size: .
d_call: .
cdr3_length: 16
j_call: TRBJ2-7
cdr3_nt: TGTGCCAGCAGCCAAAAATCCACTCTACTCCTATACGAGCAGTACTTC
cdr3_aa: CASSQKSTLLLYEQYF

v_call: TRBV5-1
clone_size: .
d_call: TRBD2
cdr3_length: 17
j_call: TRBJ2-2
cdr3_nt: TGCGCCAGCAGCTTGATCGCTAGCGGGGGGTCCGCCGGGGAGCTGTTTTTT
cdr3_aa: CASSLIASGGSAGELFF

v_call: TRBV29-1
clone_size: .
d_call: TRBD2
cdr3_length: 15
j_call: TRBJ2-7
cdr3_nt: TGCAGCGTTGCCACGCGGGGGGGAGTCCTCTACGAGCAGTACTTC
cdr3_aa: CSVATRGGVLYEQYF

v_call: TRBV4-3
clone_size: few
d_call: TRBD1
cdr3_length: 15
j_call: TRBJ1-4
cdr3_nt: TGCGCCAGCAGCCAAGTCCGGGACAGGGCTCAAAAACTGTTTTTT
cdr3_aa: CASSQVRDRAQKLFF

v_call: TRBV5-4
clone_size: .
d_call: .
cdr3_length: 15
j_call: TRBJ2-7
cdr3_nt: TGTGCCAGCAGCTTGGGAGGCGTACCGTCCTACGAGCAGTACTTC
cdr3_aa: CASSLGGVPSYEQYF

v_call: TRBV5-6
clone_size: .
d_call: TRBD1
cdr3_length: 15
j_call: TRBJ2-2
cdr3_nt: TGTGCCAGCAGTCGAAGGACAGGGGGCACCGGGGAGCTGTTTTTT
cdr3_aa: CASSRRTGGTGELFF

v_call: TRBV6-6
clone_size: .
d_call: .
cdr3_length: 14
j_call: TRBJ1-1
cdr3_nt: TGTGCCAGCAGGGGTTCTTTCATGGACACTGAAGCTTTCTTT
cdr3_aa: CASRGSFMDTEAFF

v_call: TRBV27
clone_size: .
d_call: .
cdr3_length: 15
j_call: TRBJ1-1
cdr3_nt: TGTGCCAGCAGTTTCGGAGGGGGGACAAACACTGAAGCTTTCTTT
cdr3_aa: CASSFGGGTNTEAFF

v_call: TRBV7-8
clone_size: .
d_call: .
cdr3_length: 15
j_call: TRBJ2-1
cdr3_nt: TGTGCCAGCAGCTCCTCCGGGACTTTGGGCCATGAGCAGTTCTTC
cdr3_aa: CASSSSGTLGHEQFF

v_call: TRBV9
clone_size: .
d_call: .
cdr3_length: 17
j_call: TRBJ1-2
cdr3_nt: TGTGCCAGCAGCCCCGACCCGGGTCTGCTGAGGGGCTATGGCTACACCTTC
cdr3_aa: CASSPDPGLLRGYGYTF

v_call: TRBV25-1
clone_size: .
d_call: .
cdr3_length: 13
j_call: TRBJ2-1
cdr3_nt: TGTGCCAGCAGTGCGACTCGAAACGGTGAGCAGTTCTTC
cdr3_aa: CASSATRNGEQFF

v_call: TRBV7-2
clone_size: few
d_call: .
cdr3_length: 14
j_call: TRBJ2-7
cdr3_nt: TGTGCCAGCAGCTTAGCGCGCCAATCCTACGAGCAGTACTTC
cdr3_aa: CASSLARQSYEQYF

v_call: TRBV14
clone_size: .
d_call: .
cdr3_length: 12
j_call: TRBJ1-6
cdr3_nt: TGTGCCAGCACTTTCGGGGATTCACCCCTCCACTTT
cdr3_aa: CASTFGDSPLHF

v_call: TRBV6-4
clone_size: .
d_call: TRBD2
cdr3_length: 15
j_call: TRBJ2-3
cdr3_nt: TGTGCCAGCAGTTCCGGGACTAGCGACACAGATACGCAGTATTTT
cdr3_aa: CASSSGTSDTDTQYF

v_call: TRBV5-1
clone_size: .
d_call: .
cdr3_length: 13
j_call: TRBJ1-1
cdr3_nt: TGCGCCAGCAGCCCTCGGGGGAACACTGAAGCTTTCTTT
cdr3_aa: CASSPRGNTEAFF

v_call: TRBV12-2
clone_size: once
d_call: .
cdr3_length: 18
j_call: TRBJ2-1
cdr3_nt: TGTGCAAGTCGGTCATGGGGTACGGGGCCACGGATGAACAATGAGCAGTTCTTC
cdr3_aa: CASRSWGTGPRMNNEQFF

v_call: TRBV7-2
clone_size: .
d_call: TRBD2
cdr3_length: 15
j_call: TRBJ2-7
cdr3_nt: TGTGCCAGCAGCTTAAGAGCTAGCGGGAGCTACGAGCAGTACTTC
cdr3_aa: CASSLRASGSYEQYF

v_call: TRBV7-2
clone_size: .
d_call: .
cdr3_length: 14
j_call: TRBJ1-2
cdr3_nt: TGTGCCAGCAGCGAAACATCGGCTAACTATGGCTACACCTTC
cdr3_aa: CASSETSANYGYTF

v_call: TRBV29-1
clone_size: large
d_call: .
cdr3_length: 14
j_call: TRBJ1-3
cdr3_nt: TGCAGCGTTGAAGACGGAACTCCTGGAAACACCATATATTTT
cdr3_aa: CSVEDGTPGNTIYF

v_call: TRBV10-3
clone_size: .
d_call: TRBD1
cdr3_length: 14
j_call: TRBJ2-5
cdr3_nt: TGTGCCATCAGGCAAACAGGGGCCGAAGAGACCCAGTACTTC
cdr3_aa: CAIRQTGAEETQYF

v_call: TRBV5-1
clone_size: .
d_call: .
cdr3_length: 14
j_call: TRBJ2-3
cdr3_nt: TGCGCCAGCAGCGTCCTCACCCCCCCTGACACGCAGTATTTT
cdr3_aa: CASSVLTPPDTQYF

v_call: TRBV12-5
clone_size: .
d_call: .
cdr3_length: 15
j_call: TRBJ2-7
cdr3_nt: TGTGCTAGTGGCATCCCGACCGGGGAACCCTACGAGCAGTACTTC
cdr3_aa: CASGIPTGEPYEQYF

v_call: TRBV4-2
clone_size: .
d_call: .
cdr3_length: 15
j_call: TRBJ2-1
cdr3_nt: TGTGCCAGCAGCCGATTTCGTAGCTCCTACAATGAGCAGTTCTTC
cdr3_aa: CASSRFRSSYNEQFF

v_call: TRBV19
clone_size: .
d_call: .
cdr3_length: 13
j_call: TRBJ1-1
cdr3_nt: TGTGCCAGTACGGTTCAAGGGACATCTGAAGCTTTCTTT
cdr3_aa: CASTVQGTSEAFF

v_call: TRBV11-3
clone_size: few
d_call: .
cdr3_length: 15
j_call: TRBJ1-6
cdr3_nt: TGTGCCAGCAGCTTAGCGGATCAGTATAATTCACCCCTCCACTTT
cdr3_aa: CASSLADQYNSPLHF

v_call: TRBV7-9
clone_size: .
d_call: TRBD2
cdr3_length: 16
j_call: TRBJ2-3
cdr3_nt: TGTGCCAGCAGCTTTAGTAGCGGGAGAATAACAGATACGCAGTATTTT
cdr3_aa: CASSFSSGRITDTQYF

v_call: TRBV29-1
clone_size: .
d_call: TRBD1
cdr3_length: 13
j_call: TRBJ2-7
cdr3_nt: TGCAGCTCAAGACAGGGGGCCCTCTACGAGCAGTACTTC
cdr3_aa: CSSRQGALYEQYF